This TCR beta chain was recovered during a study of response to subunit inactivated influenza vaccine. Study-level results: There was a suggestion from the authors that each seasonal influenza vaccination recruits few new T cells.

TCRdb redid the calling of the RT-PCR reads with MiXCR, one entry per CDR3 protein. The sample has more than 450,000 distinct CDR3 sequences, 12% seen once. CDR1 DFQATT and CDR2 SNEGSKA come from the germline V gene (reference sequence). This CDR3 comprises 13 residues. Deletions cut 3 bases from V and 10 bases from J, with 16 bases between. This clonotype has more than one count but fewer than ten. The antigen remains undetermined. This receptor was identified in a man aged 45-65 years who received an inactivated influenza vaccine. Sequencing used PBMCs from blood, obtained on the day of vaccination. The chain joins TRBV20-1 to TRBJ2-1; either TRBD1 or TRBD2 may supply D (5 bases each). CDR3 sequence: CSARPGPTHEQFF. The CDR3, as DNA: TGCAGTGCTAGGCCGGGACCAACACACGAGCAGTTCTTC.